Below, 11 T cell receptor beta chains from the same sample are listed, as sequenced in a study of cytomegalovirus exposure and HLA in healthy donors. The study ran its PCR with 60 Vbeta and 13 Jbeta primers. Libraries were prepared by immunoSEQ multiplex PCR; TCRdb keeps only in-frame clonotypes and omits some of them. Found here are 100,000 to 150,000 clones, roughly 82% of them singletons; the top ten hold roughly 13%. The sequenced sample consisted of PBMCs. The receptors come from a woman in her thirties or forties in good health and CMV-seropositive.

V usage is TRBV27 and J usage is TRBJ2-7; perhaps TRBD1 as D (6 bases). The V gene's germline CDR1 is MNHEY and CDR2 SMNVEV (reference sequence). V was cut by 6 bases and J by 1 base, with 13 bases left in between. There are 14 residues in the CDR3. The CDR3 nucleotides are TGTGCCAGCAGCTTCAGGGGACCTTCCTACGAGCAGTACTTC. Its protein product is CASSFRGPSYEQYF.

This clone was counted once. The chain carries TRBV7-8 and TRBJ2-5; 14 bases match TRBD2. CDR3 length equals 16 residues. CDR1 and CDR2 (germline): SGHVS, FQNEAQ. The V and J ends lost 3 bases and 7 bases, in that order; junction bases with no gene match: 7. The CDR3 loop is CASSLYRLAGGRTQYF. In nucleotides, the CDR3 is TGTGCCAGCAGCTTGTATCGACTAGCGGGGGGGCGGACCCAGTACTTC.

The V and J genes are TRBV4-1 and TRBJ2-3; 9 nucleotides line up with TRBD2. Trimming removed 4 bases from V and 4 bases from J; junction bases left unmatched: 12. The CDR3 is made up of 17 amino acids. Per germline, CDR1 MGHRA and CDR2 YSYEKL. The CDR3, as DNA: TGCGCCAGCAGCCTCCTGGGTGATAGCGGGAGTGCAGATACGCAGTATTTT. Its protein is CASSLLGDSGSADTQYF.

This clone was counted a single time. DNA for the CDR3: TGTGCCAGCAGCGCCGGGACAACTCCCTACGAGCAGTACTTC. Translated: CASSAGTTPYEQYF. The chain links TRBV9 to TRBJ2-7; tentative D call: TRBD1 (6 bases). Germline assignment: CDR1 SGDLS and CDR2 YYNGEE. V shed 3 bases and J shed 2 bases, with 12 bases lying between them. This CDR3 is built from 14 residues.

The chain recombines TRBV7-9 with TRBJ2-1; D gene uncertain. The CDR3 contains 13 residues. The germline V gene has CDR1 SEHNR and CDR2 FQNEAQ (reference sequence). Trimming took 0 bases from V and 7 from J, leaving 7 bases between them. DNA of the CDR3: TGTGCCAGCAGCTTAGCCCTACCAAATGAGCAGTTCTTC. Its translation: CASSLALPNEQFF.

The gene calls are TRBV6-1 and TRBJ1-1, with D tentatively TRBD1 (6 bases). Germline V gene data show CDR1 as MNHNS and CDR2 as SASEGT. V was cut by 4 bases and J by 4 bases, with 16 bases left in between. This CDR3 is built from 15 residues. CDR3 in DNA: TGTGCCAGCAGTGCGAGTTTCCAGGGGAGCACTGAAGCTTTCTTT. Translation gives CASSASFQGSTEAFF.

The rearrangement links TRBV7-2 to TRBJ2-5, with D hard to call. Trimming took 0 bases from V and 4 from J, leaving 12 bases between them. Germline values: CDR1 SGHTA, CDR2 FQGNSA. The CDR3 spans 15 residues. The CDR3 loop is CASSLARSATETQYF. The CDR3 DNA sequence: TGTGCCAGCAGCTTAGCGCGAAGTGCTACAGAGACCCAGTACTTC.

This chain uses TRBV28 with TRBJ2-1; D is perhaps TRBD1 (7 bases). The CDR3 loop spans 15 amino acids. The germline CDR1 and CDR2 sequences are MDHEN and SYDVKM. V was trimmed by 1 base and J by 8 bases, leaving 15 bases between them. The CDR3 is CASSLSTGRTHEQFF. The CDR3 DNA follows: TGTGCCAGCAGTTTATCGACAGGGAGGACTCATGAGCAGTTCTTC.

In nucleotides, the CDR3 is TGTGCCAGCAGTGACGGCGGGATCTACGAGCAGTACTTC. Translated, it gives CASSDGGIYEQYF. The gene calls are TRBV6-4 and TRBJ2-5; perhaps TRBD2 as D (6 bases). The J call is doubtful: the DNA matches TRBJ2-7 better. The V gene's germline CDR1 is MRHNA and CDR2 SNTAGT. The CDR3 has 13 residues.

The CDR3 coding sequence is TGTGCCAGCAGGGAACTAGCGGGAATTTATGAGCAGTTCTTC. Amino acids: CASRELAGIYEQFF. The chain employs TRBV28 and TRBJ2-1; 10 bases are shared with TRBD2. After removal of 6 bases from V and 8 bases from J, the junction contained 7 bases not matched to a gene. Germline V gene data show CDR1 as MDHEN and CDR2 as SYDVKM. This CDR3 has 14 amino acids. Full variable domain (remainder filled in from reference TRBV28 and TRBJ2-1): DVKVTQSSRYLVKRTGEKVFLECVQDMDHENMFWYRQDPGLGLRLIYFSYDVKMKEKGDIPEGYSVSREKKERFSLILESASTNQTSMYLCASRELAGIYEQFFGPGTRLTVL.

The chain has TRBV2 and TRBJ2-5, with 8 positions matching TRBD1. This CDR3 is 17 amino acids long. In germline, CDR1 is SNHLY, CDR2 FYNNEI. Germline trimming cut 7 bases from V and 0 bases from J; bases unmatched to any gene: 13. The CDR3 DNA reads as TGTGCCAGCAATCGTGGACAGGGATCTCCGGACCAAGAGACCCAGTACTTC. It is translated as CASNRGQGSPDQETQYF.